This T cell receptor (beta chain) stems from a study of spatial heterogeneity in lung cancer. About the study: In the raw reads, each unique TCR and UMI combination was present more than ten times on average.

Time point reported: sample taken at primary tumor resection. The input material, whole RNA from tumor, nontumor lung or frozen PBMC, was sequenced unsorted. The donor group consisted of under 95 patients who had untreated, early-stage non-small cell lung cancer. Trimming left V 7 bases short and J 2 bases short, with 11 bases between. Per the germline V gene, CDR1 is MNHEY and CDR2 is SVGAGI. The CDR3 is 14 residues long. TCR cDNA molecules each had a unique molecular identifier. MiXCR, applied by TCRdb to the 5' RACE reads, yields one record per CDR3 protein. In the table there are approximately 25,000 distinct CDR3 sequences, just under 7% of which are singletons.

The starting material was PBMCs, obtained at surgery. The V gene is TRBV6-5, the J gene TRBJ2-2; no definite D call. This clonotype originated in a male donor with early-stage non-small cell lung cancer. The CDR3, as DNA: TGTGCCAGCAAACTTCGCAGAAACACCGGGGAGCTGTTTTTT. Protein: CASKLRRNTGELFF.